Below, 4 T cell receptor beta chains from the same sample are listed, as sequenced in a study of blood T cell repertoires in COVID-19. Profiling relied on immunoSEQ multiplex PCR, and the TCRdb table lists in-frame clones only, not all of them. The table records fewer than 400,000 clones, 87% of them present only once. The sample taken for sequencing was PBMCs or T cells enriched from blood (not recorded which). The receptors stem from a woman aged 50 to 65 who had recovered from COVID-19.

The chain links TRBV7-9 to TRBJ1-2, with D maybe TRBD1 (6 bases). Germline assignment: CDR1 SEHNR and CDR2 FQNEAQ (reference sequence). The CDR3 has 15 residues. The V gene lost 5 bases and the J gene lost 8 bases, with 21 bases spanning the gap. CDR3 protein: CASSLIKGGRLGYTF. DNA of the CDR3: TGTGCCAGCAGCCTCATTAAGGGGGGGCGACTCGGCTACACCTTC.

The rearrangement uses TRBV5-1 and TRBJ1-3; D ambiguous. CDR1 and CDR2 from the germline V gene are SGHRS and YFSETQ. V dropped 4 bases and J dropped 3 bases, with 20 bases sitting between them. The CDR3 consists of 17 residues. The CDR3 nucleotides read TGCGCCAGCAGCCCGGGGTCGGACGGCCGATTTGGAAACACCATATATTTT. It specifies CASSPGSDGRFGNTIYF.

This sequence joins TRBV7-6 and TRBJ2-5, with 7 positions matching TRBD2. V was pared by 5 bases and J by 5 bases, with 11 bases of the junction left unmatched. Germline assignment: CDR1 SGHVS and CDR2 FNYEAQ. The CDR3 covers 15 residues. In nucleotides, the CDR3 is TGTGCCAGCAGCCTGCTCGGGGGGTCGGGGGAGACCCAGTACTTC. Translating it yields CASSLLGGSGETQYF.

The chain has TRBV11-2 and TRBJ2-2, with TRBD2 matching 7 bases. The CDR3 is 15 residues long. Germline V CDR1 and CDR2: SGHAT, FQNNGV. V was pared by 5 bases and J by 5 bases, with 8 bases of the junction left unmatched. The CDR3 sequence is CASSTRDYQTGELFF. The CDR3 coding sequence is TGTGCCAGCAGCACTCGGGACTACCAAACCGGGGAGCTGTTTTTT. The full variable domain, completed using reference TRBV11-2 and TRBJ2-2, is EAGVAQSPRYKIIEKRQSVAFWCNPISGHATLYWYQQILGQGPKLLIQFQNNGVVDDSQLPKDRFSAERLKGVDSTLKIQPAKLEDSAVYLCASSTRDYQTGELFFGEGSRLTVL.